Below are 5 T cell receptor beta chains sequenced from a single sample in a study of OX40 agonist ivuxolimab in advanced cancers. Some clones are missing from TCRdb's copy, which holds only in-frame ones; the method was immunoSEQ multiplex PCR. Among about 80,000 clones, around 86% were seen once, and the ten largest hold roughly 0.3%. The sample in question was CD4+ or CD8+ T cells sorted from blood, obtained in a trial of the OX40 agonist ivuxolimab. All receptors derive from an adult with an advanced solid tumor such as melanoma, head and neck, liver or kidney cancer.

The genes are TRBV4-1 and TRBJ2-1; D gene uncertain. With 1 base removed from V and 5 bases from J, the gap between germline ends came to 12 bases. Germline loops: CDR1 MGHRA, CDR2 YSYEKL. The CDR3 extends over 15 amino acids. The CDR3: CASSQVTRRHNEQFF. CDR3 DNA: TGCGCCAGCAGCCAAGTAACGCGGCGACACAATGAGCAGTTCTTC.

V gene TRBV6-1 combines with J gene TRBJ1-1; TRBD1 aligns across 7 bases. The trim removed 3 bases at V and 11 bases at J, leaving 9 bases unmatched. Germline CDR1 is MNHNS and CDR2 is SASEGT. There are 13 residues in the CDR3. In DNA form, the CDR3 reads TGTGCCAGCAGTGACAACAGGGGCCGTGAGGCTTTCTTT. This gives the protein CASSDNRGREAFF.

DNA for the CDR3: TGTGCCAGTAGTTTCAAGGAGACCCAGTACTTC. Amino acid sequence: CASSFKETQYF. This chain links TRBV19 with TRBJ2-5; D gene uncertain. The V end was cut by 5 bases, the J end by 5 bases, with 6 bases between. Germline V CDR1 and CDR2: LNHDA, SQIVND (reference sequence). The CDR3 has 11 residues.

The CDR3 sequence: CASSRTGNEQFF. In DNA, the CDR3 is TGCGCCAGCAGCCGAACGGGCAATGAGCAGTTCTTC. The chain combines TRBV4-1 with TRBJ2-1, with D hard to call. This CDR3 is built from 12 residues. Germline lookup yields CDR1 MGHRA and CDR2 YSYEKL. Trimming left V 4 bases short and J 6 bases short, with 7 bases between.

The J gene is TRBJ1-2, the V gene TRBV6-4, with D unresolved. Trimming pared 0 bases from V and 5 bases from J, leaving 16 bases between. Germline CDR1 reads MRHNA; CDR2 reads SNTAGT. The CDR3 has 16 amino acids. The CDR3 is CASSDSFRRDWYGYTF. The DNA of the CDR3 is TGTGCCAGCAGTGACTCATTCAGAAGGGATTGGTATGGCTACACCTTC.